This T cell receptor beta chain is drawn from a study of identical twins. MiXCR, applied by TCRdb to the 5' RACE reads, yields one record per CDR3 protein. This sample has roughly 1,500,000 distinct CDR3 sequences; around a third occur once, and the top ten carry roughly 0.3%. With 5 bases removed from V and 8 bases from J, the gap between germline ends came to 19 bases. Looked up from germline, CDR1 is DFQATT and CDR2 is SNEGSKA (reference sequence). This CDR3 is built from 14 residues. The chain recombines TRBV20-1 with TRBJ2-4; D tentatively reads TRBD1 or TRBD2 (6 bases each). Sequencing was carried out using cord blood. The TCR originated in a newborn girl in good health. CDR3 coding DNA: TGCAGTGCTCCCCCGTTTGGGGGCGGGGACATTCAGTACTTC. The encoded protein is CSAPPFGGGDIQYF.